Shown below are 9 T cell receptor beta chains from a single sample sequenced in a study of blood T cell repertoires in COVID-19. TCRdb keeps only in-frame clones here, not all; method: immunoSEQ multiplex PCR. Here the sample spans more than 75,000 clones, roughly 91% being singletons. Sequencing used peripheral blood. The receptors were sampled from a woman of 80 years or more with active COVID-19.

The chain links TRBV28 to TRBJ1-5; 10 bases line up with TRBD1. The length of the CDR3 is 16 residues. V was pared by 10 bases and J by 0 bases, with 9 bases of the junction left unmatched. CDR1 and CDR2 (germline): MDHEN, SYDVKM. The CDR3 loop reads CATLYGTGVSNQPQHF. For the CDR3, the DNA is TGTGCCACCCTCTATGGGACAGGGGTTAGCAATCAGCCCCAGCATTTT.

The CDR3 DNA follows: TGTGCCAGCAGTTTGGACAGGGGGCAATCCGGGGAGCTGTTTTTT. Protein: CASSLDRGQSGELFF. The rearrangement uses TRBV28 and TRBJ2-2, with TRBD1 matching over 11 bases. The germline V gene has CDR1 MDHEN and CDR2 SYDVKM. The CDR3 contains 15 residues. V shed 3 bases and J 6 bases; nucleotides not matched to a gene: 3.

This clone was picked up one time. The chain is built from TRBV28 and TRBJ1-1; 9 bases are a match to TRBD1. J gave up 5 bases and V 5 bases, and 6 bases lay outside the gene matches. The V gene's germline CDR1 is MDHEN and CDR2 SYDVKM. The CDR3 is 14 residues long. In DNA form, the CDR3 reads TGTGCCAGCAGTGTAACAGGGGGCAGGACTGAAGCTTTCTTT. Encoded protein: CASSVTGGRTEAFF. Supplemented by reference TRBV28 and TRBJ1-1, the full variable domain reads DVKVTQSSRYLVKRTGEKVFLECVQDMDHENMFWYRQDPGLGLRLIYFSYDVKMKEKGDIPEGYSVSREKKERFSLILESASTNQTSMYLCASSVTGGRTEAFFGQGTRLTVV.

This chain uses TRBV21-1 with TRBJ1-6; the table's D call of TRBD1 was not tested on the DNA. TRBV21-1 constitutes a pseudogene. The CDR3 length is 14 residues. The CDR3 coding sequence is TGTGCCAGCAGCGCTCCGACAGGTTTTTTTCCCCTCCACTTT. This translates into CASSAPTGFFPLHF.

This clone has just a few counts. This chain uses TRBV3-1 (or the pseudogene TRBV3-2) with TRBJ2-7, with TRBD2 matching 8 bases. With V trimmed by 6 bases and J by 5 bases, 9 bases remained unmatched. Germline V gives CDR1 LGHDT, CDR2 YNNKEL (reference sequence). This CDR3 has 14 amino acids. DNA for the CDR3: TGTGCCAGCAGTACCCCCAGACTAGCGCACGAGCAGTACTTC. Residues: CASSTPRLAHEQYF.

The V call is TRBV9, the J call TRBJ2-7, with TRBD2 matching over 9 bases. The CDR3 has 15 amino acids. The V segment lost 0 bases and the J segment 2 bases; nucleotides outside the gene matches: 3. Germline lookup yields CDR1 SGDLS and CDR2 YYNGEE. CDR3 sequence reads: CASSVGEREAYEQYF. For the CDR3, the DNA is TGTGCCAGCAGCGTAGGGGAGCGGGAGGCCTACGAGCAGTACTTC.

This chain links TRBV7-3 with TRBJ2-2, with a possible D match to TRBD2 (5 bases). Germline assignment: CDR1 SGHTA and CDR2 FQGTGA. Deletions cut 5 bases from V and 3 bases from J, with 13 bases between. There are 15 residues in the CDR3. CDR3 loop: CASSPRTGYTGELFF. CDR3 DNA sequence: TGTGCCAGCAGCCCACGGACTGGCTACACCGGGGAGCTGTTTTTT.

V gene TRBV2 combines with J gene TRBJ2-2; 8 nucleotides align to TRBD1. CDR1 is SNHLY, CDR2 FYNNEI, per germline. After removal of 10 bases from V and 5 bases from J, the junction contained 6 bases not matched to a gene. The CDR3 spans 13 residues. The CDR3 loop is CATRTGWTGELFF. The CDR3 nucleotides are TGTGCCACCAGGACAGGGTGGACCGGGGAGCTGTTTTTT.

This clone came up once. J is TRBJ1-1 and V is TRBV5-5; D not certain. Germline CDR1 is SGHKS and CDR2 is YYEKEE (reference sequence). Trimming removed 0 bases from V and 14 bases from J, with 11 bases in between. The CDR3 has 11 amino acids. This chain's CDR3 is CASSLGLPEFF. The CDR3 DNA is TGTGCCAGCAGCTTGGGATTACCGGAGTTCTTT.